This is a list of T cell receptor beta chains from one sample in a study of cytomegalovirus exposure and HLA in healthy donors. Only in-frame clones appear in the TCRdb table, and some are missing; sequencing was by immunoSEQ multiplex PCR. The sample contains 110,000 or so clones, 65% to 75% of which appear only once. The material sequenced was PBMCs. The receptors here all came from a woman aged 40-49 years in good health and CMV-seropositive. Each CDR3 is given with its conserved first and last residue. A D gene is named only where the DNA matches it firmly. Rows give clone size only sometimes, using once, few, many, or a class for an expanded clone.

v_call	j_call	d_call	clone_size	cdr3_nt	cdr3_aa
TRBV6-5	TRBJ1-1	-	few	TGTGCCAGCAGTTTCGACCTTCAGAGGCCCTATAATGAAGCTTTCTTT	CASSFDLQRPYNEAFF
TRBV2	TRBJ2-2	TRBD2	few	TGTGCCAGCAGTGAAGACGGGCGGGGGGTCGGAGCCGGGGAGCTGTTTTTT	CASSEDGRGVGAGELFF
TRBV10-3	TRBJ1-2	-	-	TGTGCCATCAGTGAATCGCCCGGGGTTAGCTATGGCTACACCTTC	CAISESPGVSYGYTF
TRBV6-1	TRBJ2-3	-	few	TGTGCCAGCAGCGGCGGCCTCAGCACAGATACGCAGTATTTT	CASSGGLSTDTQYF
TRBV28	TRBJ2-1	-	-	TGTGCCAGCAGTTTATGGGGCAGAAACAATGAGCAGTTCTTC	CASSLWGRNNEQFF
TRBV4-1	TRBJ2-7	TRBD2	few	TGCGCCAGCAGCCAAGGAACGGGACTAGCGGGAGTGTACGAGCAGTACTTC	CASSQGTGLAGVYEQYF
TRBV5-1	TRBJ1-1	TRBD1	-	TGCGCCAGCAGCCCCGGGGGGACAGGGTTGAACACTGAAGCTTTCTTT	CASSPGGTGLNTEAFF
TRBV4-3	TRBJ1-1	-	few	TGCGCCAGCAGCCCAGGGGTATGGATGAACACTGAAGCTTTCTTT	CASSPGVWMNTEAFF
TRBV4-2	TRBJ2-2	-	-	TGTGCCAGCAGCCAAGCGCCGGGCCTAAGGGGAACCGGGGAGCTGTTTTTT	CASSQAPGLRGTGELFF
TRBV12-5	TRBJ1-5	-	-	TGCGCTAGTTCTTATAGCAATCAGCCCCAGCATTTT	CASSYSNQPQHF
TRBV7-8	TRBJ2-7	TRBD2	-	TGTGCCAGCAGCTTGCGAGCGGGGGGGACGGGGGAGCAGTACTTC	CASSLRAGGTGEQYF
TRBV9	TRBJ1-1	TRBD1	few	TGTGCCAGCAGCGCCCTCAACAGGGGTTGGACTGAAGCTTTCTTT	CASSALNRGWTEAFF
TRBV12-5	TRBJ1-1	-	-	TGTGCTAGTGGTTTCCGACTCACAACTGGGGAAGCTTTCTTT	CASGFRLTTGEAFF
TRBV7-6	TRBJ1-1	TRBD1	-	TGTGCCAGCAGCCCCAGACAGGGGGCGGCTGAAGCTTTCTTT	CASSPRQGAAEAFF
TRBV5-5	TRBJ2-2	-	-	TGTGCCAGCAGCTATGGTCACGCGGAATACACCGGGGAGCTGTTTTTT	CASSYGHAEYTGELFF
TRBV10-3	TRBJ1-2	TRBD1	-	TGTGCCATCAGTGAATTTCCGGGACAGAACTATGGCTACACCTTC	CAISEFPGQNYGYTF
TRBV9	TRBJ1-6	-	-	TGTGCCAGCAGCCCCACGGGTAAACCTTCACCCCTCCACTTT	CASSPTGKPSPLHF
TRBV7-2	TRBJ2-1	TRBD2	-	TGTGCCAGCAGCTCGACTAGCGGGCAATACAATGAGCAGTTCTTC	CASSSTSGQYNEQFF
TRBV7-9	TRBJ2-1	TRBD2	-	TGTGCCAGCAGCTTAGGACTAGCGGGGACCTACAATGAGCAGTTCTTC	CASSLGLAGTYNEQFF
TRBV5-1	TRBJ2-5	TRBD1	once	TGCGCCAGCAGCTTTTTAACAGGGGGCCAGTCGCAGTACTTC	CASSFLTGGQSQYF
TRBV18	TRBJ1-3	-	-	TGTGCCAGCTCACCTCCCGGGGTGGGAAACACCATATATTTT	CASSPPGVGNTIYF
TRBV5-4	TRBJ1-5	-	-	TGTGCCAGCAGCTTGGGAGGCGGGGCCCCTAGCAATCAGCCCCAGCATTTT	CASSLGGGAPSNQPQHF
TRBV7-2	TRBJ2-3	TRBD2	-	TGTGCCAGCAGCTCCCAAAGACTAGCGGGCACAGATACGCAGTATTTT	CASSSQRLAGTDTQYF
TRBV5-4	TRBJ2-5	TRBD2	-	TGTGCCAGCAGCTTAAGCGGGAGGGCCTTGGGGGAGCAGTACTTC	CASSLSGRALGEQYF
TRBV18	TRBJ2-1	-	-	TGTGCCAGCTCACCATGGACAAGAAACTACAATGAGCAGTTCTTC	CASSPWTRNYNEQFF
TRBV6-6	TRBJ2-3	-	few	TGTGCCAGCAGTTATAACAGGGAGGATACGCAGTATTTT	CASSYNREDTQYF
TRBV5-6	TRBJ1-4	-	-	TGTGCCAGCAGCCTTGCAGGTTCTAATGAAAAACTGTTTTTT	CASSLAGSNEKLFF
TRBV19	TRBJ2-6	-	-	TGTGCCAGTAGTATGTCAGGGCCTGCTAGGTCTGGGGCCAACGTCCTGACTTTC	CASSMSGPARSGANVLTF
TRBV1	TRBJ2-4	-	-	TGCACCAGCAGCCCAACCATAGCACTAATAGCGCATGGTCCCAAAAACATTCAGTACTTC	CTSSPTIALIAHGPKNIQYF
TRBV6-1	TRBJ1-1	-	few	TGTGCCAGCAGTGGCGGGGGGATAGGGACTGAAGCTTTCTTT	CASSGGGIGTEAFF
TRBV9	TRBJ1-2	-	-	TGTGCCAGCAGGAGGGTAGGGAGTGGTGGCTACACCTTC	CASRRVGSGGYTF
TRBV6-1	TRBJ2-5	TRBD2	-	TGTGCCAGCAGTGTGTTGGCGATAACGGGGGGGGTCCAAGAGACCCAGTACTTC	CASSVLAITGGVQETQYF
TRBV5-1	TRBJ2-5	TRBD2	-	TGCGCCAGCAGCTTTGGAGCGGGGGGCGGGGAGACCCAGTACTTC	CASSFGAGGGETQYF
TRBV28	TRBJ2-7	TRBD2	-	TGTGCCAGCAGTTCCACTAGCGGGGGCTCCTACGAGCAGTACTTC	CASSSTSGGSYEQYF
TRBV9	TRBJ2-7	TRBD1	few	TGTGCCAGCAGCTTGCGGACAGGGCTTCACGAGCAGTACTTC	CASSLRTGLHEQYF
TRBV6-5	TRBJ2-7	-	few	TGTGCCAGCCGGGGGACGGTTTCCTACGAGCAGTACTTC	CASRGTVSYEQYF
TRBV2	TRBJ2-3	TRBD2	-	TGTGCCAGCAGCTCCGGACTAGCGGGAGTGGCAGATACGCAGTATTTT	CASSSGLAGVADTQYF
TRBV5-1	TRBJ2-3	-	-	TGCGCCAGCAGCTTGGAGCGGCATACGCAGTATTTT	CASSLERHTQYF
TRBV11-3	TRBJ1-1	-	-	TGTGCCAGCAGCTTGGACAGGAACACTGAAGCTTTCTTT	CASSLDRNTEAFF
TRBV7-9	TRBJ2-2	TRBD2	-	TGTGCCAGCAGCTCCGGACTAGCGGGGGACCACCGGGAGCTGTTTTTT	CASSSGLAGDHRELFF
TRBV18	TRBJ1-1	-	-	TGTGCCAGCTCACCGGGCGCTCTCTTGAACACTGAAGCTTTCTTT	CASSPGALLNTEAFF
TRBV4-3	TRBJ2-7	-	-	TGCGCCAGCAGCCAAAACAGGGTCTCCTACGAGCAGTACTTC	CASSQNRVSYEQYF
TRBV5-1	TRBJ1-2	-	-	TGCGCCAGCAGCTTGGATGGCCCGGGGAGCAGCTATGGCTACACCTTC	CASSLDGPGSSYGYTF
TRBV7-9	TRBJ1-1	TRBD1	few	TGTGCCAGCAGCCTCCGACAGGGAAGGACTGAAGCTTTCTTT	CASSLRQGRTEAFF
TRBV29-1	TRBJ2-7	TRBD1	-	TGCAGCGTTTTGGGACAGAGCTCCTACGAGCAGTACTTC	CSVLGQSSYEQYF
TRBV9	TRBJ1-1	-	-	TGTGCCAGCAGCGCCCAAGGAGGCATGAACACTGAAGCTTTCTTT	CASSAQGGMNTEAFF
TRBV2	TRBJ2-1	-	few	TGTGCCAGCAAACTAGAGGATGAGCAGTTCTTC	CASKLEDEQFF
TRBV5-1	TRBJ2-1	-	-	TGCGCCAGCAGCCTGGACTATTCCTACAATGAGCAGTTCTTC	CASSLDYSYNEQFF
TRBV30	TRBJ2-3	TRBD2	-	TGTGCCTGGACCTTACTAGCGGCTAGCACAGATACGCAGTATTTT	CAWTLLAASTDTQYF
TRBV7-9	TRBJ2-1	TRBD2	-	TGTGCCAGCAGCCCGGGACTAGCGGGAGACAATGAGCAGTTCTTC	CASSPGLAGDNEQFF
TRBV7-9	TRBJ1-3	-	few	TGTGCCAGCAGCTTAGCAGGGGGTGCCATGTCTGGAAACACCATATATTTT	CASSLAGGAMSGNTIYF
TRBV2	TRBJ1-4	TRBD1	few	TGTGCCAGCAGTAAGAGGACGACAGGGTGGCGGTCGGAACTGTTTTTT	CASSKRTTGWRSELFF
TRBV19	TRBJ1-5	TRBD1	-	TGTGCCAGTAGTATAATATACAGGGGAGGACGACGCCAGCCCCAGCATTTT	CASSIIYRGGRRQPQHF
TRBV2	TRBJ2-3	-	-	TGTGCCGGCGGTTCCGACGTCGCAGATACGCAGTATTTT	CAGGSDVADTQYF
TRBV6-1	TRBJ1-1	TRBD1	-	TGTGCCAGCAGAGCCCCCCAGGGGGAGCTCACTGAAGCTTTCTTT	CASRAPQGELTEAFF
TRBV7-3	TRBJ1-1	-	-	TGTGCCAGCAGCTCAGGGGCTTACGCAGGGGAAGGGGAAGCTTTCTTT	CASSSGAYAGEGEAFF
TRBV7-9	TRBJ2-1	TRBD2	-	TGTGCCAGCAGCTGGCGCCTGACTAGCGGCTCCTACAATGAGCAGTTCTTC	CASSWRLTSGSYNEQFF
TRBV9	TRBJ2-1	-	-	TGTGCCAGCAGGGGCCAGGGCTCCAATGAGCAGTTCTTC	CASRGQGSNEQFF